The clone carrying this T cell receptor (beta chain) has only one observation. The target antigen is unknown. J lost 7 bases, V lost 4 bases, and 12 bases had no gene match. CDR1 and CDR2 (germline): SEHNR, FQNEAQ (reference sequence). The CDR3 is made up of 16 amino acids. For each subset, genomic DNA was distributed in equal portions over several immunoSEQ plates. Assay used: immunoSEQ multiplex PCR; TCRdb lists only in-frame clones, some missing. The repertoire includes approximately 1.9 million clones, around 95% of them detected once, and around 1.7% sits in the top ten. This sample is drawn from a study of shared clonotypes between healthy human individuals. Overall study results and limits: The study found about 5% of naive CD4 clonotypes shared across four donors. Estimated richness was generally greater in naive than memory subsets. It was the few donors that limited the genetic and exposure-history diversity represented.

Terminally differentiated effector memory CD45RA+ cells were excluded from the naive CD8 cells, which were CD45RO-negative and positively selected for CCR7. The chain uses TRBV7-9 and TRBJ1-4; the match to TRBD1 covers 7 bases. Specimen: naive CD8+ T cells from PBMCs. This receptor was obtained from a man aged 18 to 30 in good health. Some clones in this sample may be carry-over from other donors' samples. CDR3 nucleotides: TGTGCCAGCAGCTATTCACAGGGGAGTCGTGGTGAAAAACTGTTTTTT. Protein: CASSYSQGSRGEKLFF.